This T cell receptor (beta chain) was observed in a study of T cell changes during pregnancy in multiple sclerosis. Repertoires were generated with immunoSEQ multiplex PCR, while TCRdb's copy carries only in-frame clones and drops some. Of approximately 80,000 clones in the sample, about 93% were seen once. The origin of this receptor is a female donor in good health, enrolled as a control in a pregnancy study. The sequences come from peripheral blood, collected in the second trimester of pregnancy.

The CDR3 spells CAISDLGGAFF. DNA of the CDR3: TGTGCCATCAGTGATTTGGGGGGGGCTTTCTTT. The chain recombines TRBV10-3 with TRBJ1-1; D perhaps matches TRBD1 (5 bases). Between the trimmed V and J ends, which lost 3 bases and 11 bases, there was a span of 10 bases. CDR3 length: 11 residues. Germline V gene lookup returns CDR1 ENHRY and CDR2 SYGVKD.